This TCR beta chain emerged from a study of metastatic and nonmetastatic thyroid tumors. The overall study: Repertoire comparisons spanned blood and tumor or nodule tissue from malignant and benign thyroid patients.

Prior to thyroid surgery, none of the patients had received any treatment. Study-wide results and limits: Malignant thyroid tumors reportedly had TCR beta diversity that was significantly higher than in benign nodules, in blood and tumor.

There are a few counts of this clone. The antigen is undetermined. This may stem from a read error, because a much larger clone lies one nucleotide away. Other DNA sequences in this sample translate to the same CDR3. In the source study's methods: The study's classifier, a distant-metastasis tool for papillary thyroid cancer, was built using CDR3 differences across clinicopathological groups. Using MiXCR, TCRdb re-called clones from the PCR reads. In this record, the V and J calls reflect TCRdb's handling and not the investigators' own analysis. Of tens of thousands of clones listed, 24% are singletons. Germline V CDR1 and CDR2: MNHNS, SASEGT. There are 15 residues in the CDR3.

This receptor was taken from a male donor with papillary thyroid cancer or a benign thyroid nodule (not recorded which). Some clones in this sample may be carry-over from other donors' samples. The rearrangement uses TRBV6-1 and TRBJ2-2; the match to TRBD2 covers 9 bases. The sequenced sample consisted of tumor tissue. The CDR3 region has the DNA TGTGCCAGCAGACAGACTAGCGGTAACACCGGTGAGCTGTTTTTT. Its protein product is CASRQTSGNTGELFF.